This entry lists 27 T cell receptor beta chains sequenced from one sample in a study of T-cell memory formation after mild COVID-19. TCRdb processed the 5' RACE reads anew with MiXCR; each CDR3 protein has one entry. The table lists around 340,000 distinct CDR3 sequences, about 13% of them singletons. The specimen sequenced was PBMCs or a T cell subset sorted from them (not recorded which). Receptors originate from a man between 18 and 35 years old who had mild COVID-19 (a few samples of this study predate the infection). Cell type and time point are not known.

The CDR3 DNA sequence: TGTGCCAGCAGCTGGGGACAGCTGTCAACCTACGAGCAGTACGTC. Translation: CASSWGQLSTYEQYV. J is TRBJ2-7 and V is TRBV7-2; TRBD1 agrees at 7 bases. The length of the CDR3 is 15 residues. Losses at the gene ends were 4 bases for V and 2 bases for J; bases not matched to a gene: 8. From germline, CDR1 is SGHTA and CDR2 FQGNSA.

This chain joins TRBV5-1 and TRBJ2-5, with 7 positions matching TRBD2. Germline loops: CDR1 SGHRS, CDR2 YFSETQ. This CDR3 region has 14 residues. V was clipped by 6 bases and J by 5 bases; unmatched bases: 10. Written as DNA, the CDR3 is TGCGCCAGCAAGCCCTCCCTCGGGGGGGAGACCCAGTACTTC. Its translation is CASKPSLGGETQYF.

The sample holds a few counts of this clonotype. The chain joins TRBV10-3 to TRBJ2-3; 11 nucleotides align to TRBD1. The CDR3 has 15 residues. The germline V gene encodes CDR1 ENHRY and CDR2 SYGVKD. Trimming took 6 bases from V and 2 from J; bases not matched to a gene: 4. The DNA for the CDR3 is TGTGCCATCAGCCGGACAGGGGGCTTCACAGATACGCAGTATTTT. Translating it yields CAISRTGGFTDTQYF.

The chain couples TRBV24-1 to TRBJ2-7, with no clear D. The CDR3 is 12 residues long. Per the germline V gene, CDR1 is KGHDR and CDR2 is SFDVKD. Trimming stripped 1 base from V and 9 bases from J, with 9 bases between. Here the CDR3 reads CATSDFGGRQYF. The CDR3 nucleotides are TGTGCCACCAGTGATTTCGGCGGACGGCAGTACTTC.

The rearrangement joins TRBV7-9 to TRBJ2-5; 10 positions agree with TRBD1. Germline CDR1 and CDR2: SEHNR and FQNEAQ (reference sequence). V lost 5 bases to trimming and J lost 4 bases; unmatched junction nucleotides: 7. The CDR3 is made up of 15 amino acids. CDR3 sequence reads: CASSPLDRGLETQYF. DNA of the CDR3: TGTGCCAGCAGCCCACTAGACAGGGGGCTAGAGACCCAGTACTTC.

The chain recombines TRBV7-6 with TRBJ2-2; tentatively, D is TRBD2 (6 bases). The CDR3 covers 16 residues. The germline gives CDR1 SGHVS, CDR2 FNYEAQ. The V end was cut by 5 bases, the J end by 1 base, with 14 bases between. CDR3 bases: TGTGCCAGCAGCCAACGGCCCGGGGGGAACACCGGGGAGCTGTTTTTT. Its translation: CASSQRPGGNTGELFF.

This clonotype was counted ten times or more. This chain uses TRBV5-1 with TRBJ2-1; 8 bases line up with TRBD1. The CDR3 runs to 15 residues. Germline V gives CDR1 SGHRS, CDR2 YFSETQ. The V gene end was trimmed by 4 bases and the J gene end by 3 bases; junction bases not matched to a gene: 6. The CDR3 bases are TGCGCCAGCAGCCCGGACGGACAGGGCTACAATGAGCAGTTCTTC. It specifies CASSPDGQGYNEQFF. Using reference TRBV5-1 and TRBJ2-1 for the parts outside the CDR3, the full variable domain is KAGVTQTPRYLIKTRGQQVTLSCSPISGHRSVSWYQQTPGQGLQFLFEYFSETQRNKGNFPGRFSGRQFSNSRSEMNVSTLELGDSALYLCASSPDGQGYNEQFFGPGTRLTVL.

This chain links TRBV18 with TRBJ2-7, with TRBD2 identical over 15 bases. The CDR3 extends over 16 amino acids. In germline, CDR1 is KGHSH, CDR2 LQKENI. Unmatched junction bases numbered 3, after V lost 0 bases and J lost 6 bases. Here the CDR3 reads CASSPPGLAGGGEQYV. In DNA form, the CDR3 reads TGTGCCAGCTCACCACCGGGACTAGCGGGGGGTGGCGAGCAGTACGTC.

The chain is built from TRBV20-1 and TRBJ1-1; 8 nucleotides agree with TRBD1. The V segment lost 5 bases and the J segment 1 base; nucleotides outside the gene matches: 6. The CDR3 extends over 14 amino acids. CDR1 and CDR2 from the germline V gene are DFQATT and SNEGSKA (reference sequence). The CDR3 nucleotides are TGCAGTGCTTCGCGGACAGGGCGGAACACTGAAGCTTTCTTT. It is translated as CSASRTGRNTEAFF.

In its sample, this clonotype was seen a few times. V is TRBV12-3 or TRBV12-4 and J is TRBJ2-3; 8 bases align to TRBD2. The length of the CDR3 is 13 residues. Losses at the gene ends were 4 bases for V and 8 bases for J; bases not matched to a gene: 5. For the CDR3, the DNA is TGTGCCAGCAGTTCGACTAGCGACGGTACGCAGTATTTT. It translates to CASSSTSDGTQYF.

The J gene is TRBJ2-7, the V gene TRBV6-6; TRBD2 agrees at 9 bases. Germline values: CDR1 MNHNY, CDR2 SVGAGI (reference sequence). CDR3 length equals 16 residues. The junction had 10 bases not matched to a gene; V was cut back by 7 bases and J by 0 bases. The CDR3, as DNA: TGTGCCAGCATCCCAGGGACTAGCTTCAGCTCCTACGAGCAGTACTTC. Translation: CASIPGTSFSSYEQYF.

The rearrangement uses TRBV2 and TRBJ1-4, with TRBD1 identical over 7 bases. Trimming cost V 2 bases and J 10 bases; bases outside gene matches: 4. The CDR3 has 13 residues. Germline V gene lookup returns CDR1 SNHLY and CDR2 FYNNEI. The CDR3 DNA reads TGTGCCAGCAGTGAATCTCAGGGGGGAAAACTGTTTTTT. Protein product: CASSESQGGKLFF.

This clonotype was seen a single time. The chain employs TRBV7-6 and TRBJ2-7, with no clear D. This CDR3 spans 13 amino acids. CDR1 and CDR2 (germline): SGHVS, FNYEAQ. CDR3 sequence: CPRRQLRPYEQYV. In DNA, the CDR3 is TGTCCCAGGCGGCAGCTAAGACCCTACGAGCAGTACGTC.

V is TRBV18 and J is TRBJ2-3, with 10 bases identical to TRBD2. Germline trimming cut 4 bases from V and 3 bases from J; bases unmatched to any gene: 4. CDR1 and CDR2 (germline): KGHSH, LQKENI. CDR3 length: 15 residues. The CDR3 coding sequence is TGTGCCAGCTCACTGGGGACTAGCGAAACAGATACGCAGTATTTT. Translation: CASSLGTSETDTQYF.

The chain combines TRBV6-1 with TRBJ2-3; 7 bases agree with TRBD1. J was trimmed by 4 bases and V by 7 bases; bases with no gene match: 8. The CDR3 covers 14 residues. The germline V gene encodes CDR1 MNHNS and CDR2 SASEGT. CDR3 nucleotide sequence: TGTGCCAGCATTCTCGACAGGGTTGCAGATACGCAGTATTTT. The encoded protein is CASILDRVADTQYF.

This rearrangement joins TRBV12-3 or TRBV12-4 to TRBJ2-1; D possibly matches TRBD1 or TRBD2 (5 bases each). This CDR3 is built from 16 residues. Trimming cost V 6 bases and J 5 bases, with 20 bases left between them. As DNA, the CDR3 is TGTGCCAGCAGGGCCTCGGGACGGTTAAGTAACAATGAGCAGTTCTTC. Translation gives CASRASGRLSNNEQFF.

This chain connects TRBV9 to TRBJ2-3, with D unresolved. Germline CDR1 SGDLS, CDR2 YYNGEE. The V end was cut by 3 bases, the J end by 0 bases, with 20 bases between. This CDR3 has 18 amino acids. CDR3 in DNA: TGTGCCAGCAGCGCTCTGTCATTCTTTTCGACCAGCACAGATACGCAGTATTTT. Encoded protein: CASSALSFFSTSTDTQYF. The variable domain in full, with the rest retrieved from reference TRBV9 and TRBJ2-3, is DSGVTQTPKHLITATGQRVTLRCSPRSGDLSVYWYQQSLDQGLQFLIQYYNGEERAKGNILERFSAQQFPDLHSELNLSSLELGDSALYFCASSALSFFSTSTDTQYFGPGTRLTVL.

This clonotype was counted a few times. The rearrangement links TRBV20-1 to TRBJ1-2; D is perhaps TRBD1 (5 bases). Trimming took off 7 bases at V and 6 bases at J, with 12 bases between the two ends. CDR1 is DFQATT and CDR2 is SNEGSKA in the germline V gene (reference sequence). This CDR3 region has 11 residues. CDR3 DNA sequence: TGCAGTGTGAGCGGGGCGAATGGCTACACCTTC. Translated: CSVSGANGYTF.

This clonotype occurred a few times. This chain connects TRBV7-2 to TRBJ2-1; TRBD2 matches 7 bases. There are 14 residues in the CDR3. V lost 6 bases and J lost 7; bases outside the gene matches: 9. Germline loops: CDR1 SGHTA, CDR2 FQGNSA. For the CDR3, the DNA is TGTGCCAGCAGGATTATGAGCGGGGAAAATGAGCAGTTCTTC. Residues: CASRIMSGENEQFF.

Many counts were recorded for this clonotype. The CDR3 bases are TGCGCCAGCAGCTTGGGACTAGGAGAGGGAGAAAAACTGTTTTTT. This gives the protein CASSLGLGEGEKLFF. V and J are TRBV5-1 and TRBJ1-4; D ambiguous. The CDR3 has 15 residues. CDR1 and CDR2 from the germline V gene are SGHRS and YFSETQ. Trimming removed 0 bases from V and 8 bases from J, with 14 bases in between.

CDR3 sequence: CSASGTSGGVALGEQYF. In nucleotides, the CDR3 is TGCAGTGCTAGCGGGACTAGCGGGGGGGTTGCTCTGGGCGAGCAGTACTTC. The rearrangement links TRBV20-1 to TRBJ2-7, with 16 bases aligning to TRBD2. Per germline, CDR1 DFQATT and CDR2 SNEGSKA (reference sequence). CDR3 length: 17 residues. The junction had 11 bases not matched to a gene; V was cut back by 3 bases and J by 6 bases.

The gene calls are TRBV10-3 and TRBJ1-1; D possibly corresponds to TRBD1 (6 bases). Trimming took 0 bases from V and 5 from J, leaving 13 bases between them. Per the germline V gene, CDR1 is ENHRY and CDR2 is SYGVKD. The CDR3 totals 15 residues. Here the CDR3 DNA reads TGTGCCATCAGTGAGTCGGGGGGGCGCCGAACTGAAGCTTTCTTT. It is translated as CAISESGGRRTEAFF.

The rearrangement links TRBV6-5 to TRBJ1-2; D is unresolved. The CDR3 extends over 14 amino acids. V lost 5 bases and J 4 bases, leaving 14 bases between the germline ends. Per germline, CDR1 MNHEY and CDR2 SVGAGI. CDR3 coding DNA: TGTGCCAGCAGTACCGCCATAGGCGGCTATGGCTACACCTTC. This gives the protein CASSTAIGGYGYTF.

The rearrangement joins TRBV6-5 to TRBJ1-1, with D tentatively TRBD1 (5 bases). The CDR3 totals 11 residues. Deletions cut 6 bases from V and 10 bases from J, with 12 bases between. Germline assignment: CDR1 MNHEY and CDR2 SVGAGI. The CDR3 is CASSSGQVAFF. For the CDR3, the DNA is TGTGCCAGCAGCTCCGGACAAGTAGCTTTCTTT.

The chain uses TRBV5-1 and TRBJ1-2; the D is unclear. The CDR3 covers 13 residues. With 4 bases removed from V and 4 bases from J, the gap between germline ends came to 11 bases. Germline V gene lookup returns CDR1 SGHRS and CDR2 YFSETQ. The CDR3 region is CASSPVPLYGYTF. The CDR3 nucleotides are TGCGCCAGCAGCCCAGTGCCCCTCTATGGCTACACCTTC.

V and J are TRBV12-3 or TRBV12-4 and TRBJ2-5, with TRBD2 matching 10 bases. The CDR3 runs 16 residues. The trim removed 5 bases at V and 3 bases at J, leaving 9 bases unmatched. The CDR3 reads CASSPTGTSAEETQYF. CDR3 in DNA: TGTGCCAGCAGTCCCACCGGGACTAGCGCCGAAGAGACCCAGTACTTC.

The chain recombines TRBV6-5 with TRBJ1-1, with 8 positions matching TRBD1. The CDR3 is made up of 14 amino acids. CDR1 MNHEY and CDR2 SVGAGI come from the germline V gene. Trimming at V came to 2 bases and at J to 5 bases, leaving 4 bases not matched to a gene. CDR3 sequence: CASSYHGTGTEAFF. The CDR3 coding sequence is TGTGCCAGCAGTTACCACGGGACAGGAACTGAAGCTTTCTTT.